The present T cell receptor beta chain was sequenced within a study of T-cell reconstitution after alpha-beta-depleted transplantation in children. Study conclusions and caveats: Diversity of TCRbeta at day 60 was high in some patients, arising from surviving recipient T cells and thymic progenitors. Two months or so post-transplant, alpha-beta T cells reportedly derived from several hundred expanded graft clones. A year had passed since transplant, and T-cell counts and diversity by then came mostly from newly produced T cells.

The CDR3 loop spans 14 amino acids. V gave up 4 bases and J gave up 3 bases, with 9 bases separating them. Germline-derived CDR1 and CDR2 are MNHNS and SASEGT. Comment on this clonotype: The antigen is unknown.

Unique molecular identifiers were used in preparing the TCRbeta library. TCRdb re-called the PCR reads through MiXCR, storing one row per CDR3 protein. The sample lists hundreds of thousands of distinct CDR3 sequences, approximately 14% occurring once. The V and J genes are TRBV6-1 and TRBJ2-2, with TRBD1 as a possible D gene (6 bases). Source: PBMCs, taken before TCRalphabeta/CD19-depleted stem cell transplant. The receptor's source is a girl under 10 years old with congenital amegakaryocytic thrombocytopenia, due to receive a stem cell transplant. The CDR3 DNA reads as TGTGCCAGCAGTGGACAGGCCGACACCGGGGAGCTGTTTTTT. It is translated as CASSGQADTGELFF.